The clone carrying this T cell receptor (beta chain) was observed a single time. Its antigen is unknown. A read error may be the cause here, since a much bigger clone is one base away. This entry belongs to a study of tumor-infiltrating lymphocytes in primary liver carcinoma. Study context: Aged between 30 and 69 years, the patients were men and women. Productive TCRbeta read yields ran from roughly 3.65 to 7.13 million per sample and were similar between tissues. Overall study findings and caveats: Tumors reached a significantly greater top-250-clone fraction than blood did (p = 0.039). Representation across all five tumor regions was limited to only about 7-24% of top clones.

Co-extraction of both nucleic acids (RNA and DNA) used about 18-31 mg of unsorted bulk tissue. With a constant-region primer, TCR beta cDNA was made from around 520 ng of total RNA. Slightly modified ARM-PCR served as the procedure for the TCR beta libraries. These libraries came from three rounds of nested multiplex PCR. Two initial PCR rounds of approximately 10 cycles each paired TRBV1-TRBV30 forward primers with a C-beta reverse primer. TCRdb recomputed calls from the multiplex PCR reads with MiXCR, one row per CDR3 protein. The sample has about 120,000 distinct CDR3 sequences, 65% seen once. CDR3 length: 12 amino acids. The germline gives CDR1 ENHRY, CDR2 SYGVKD.

The chain carries TRBV10-3 and TRBJ2-5; TRBD1 matches at 7 bases. The specimen was liver tumor tissue from sampling region 1. As to subset: tumor region T1, superior pole. This receptor was identified in a woman aged 60-70 years with primary liver carcinoma and hepatitis B virus infection. As DNA, the CDR3 is TGTGTCATCAGTTCGACAGGGGAGACCCAGTACTTC. Translated: CVISSTGETQYF.